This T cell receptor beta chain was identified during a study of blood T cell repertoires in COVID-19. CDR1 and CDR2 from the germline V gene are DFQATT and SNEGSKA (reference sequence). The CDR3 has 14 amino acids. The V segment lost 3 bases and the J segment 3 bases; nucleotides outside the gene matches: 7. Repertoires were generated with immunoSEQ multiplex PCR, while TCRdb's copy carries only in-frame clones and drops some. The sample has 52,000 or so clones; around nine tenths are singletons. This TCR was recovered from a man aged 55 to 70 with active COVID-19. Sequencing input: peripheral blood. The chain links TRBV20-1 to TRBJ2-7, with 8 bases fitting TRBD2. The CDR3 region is CSASEGLGLYEQYF. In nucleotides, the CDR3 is TGCAGTGCTAGTGAGGGACTAGGGCTCTACGAGCAGTACTTC.